Shown below are 30 T cell receptor beta chains from a single sample sequenced in a study of naive and memory T cell subsets. An equimolar mix of two oligonucleotides served as the beta constant-region primer for TRBC1 and TRBC2. Four rounds of PCR amplified the ligated cDNA using nested alpha and beta constant-region primers plus SP2. TCRdb itself ran the UMI-ligation and nested PCR reads through MiXCR, one entry per CDR3 protein. The table lists roughly 7,500 distinct CDR3 sequences, about 30% of them singletons. Sequencing input: CD8+ TEMRA cells from blood. The subset denotes: effector memory re-expressing CD45RA, CD45RA+ CD27-. These receptors came from a human donor in good health.

This clonotype was found once. The chain employs TRBV20-1 and TRBJ2-1; TRBD2 agrees at 7 bases. V shed 5 bases and J 0 bases; nucleotides not matched to a gene: 10. CDR3 length equals 16 residues. Germline CDR1 is DFQATT and CDR2 is SNEGSKA (reference sequence). This chain's CDR3 is CSAVPGSGVSYNEQFF. CDR3 nucleotides: TGCAGTGCTGTCCCGGGAAGCGGGGTCTCCTACAATGAGCAGTTCTTC.

This clonotype was detected a few times. The chain joins TRBV6-2 or TRBV6-3 to TRBJ2-7; 11 bases fit TRBD1. Looked up from germline, CDR1 is MNHEY and CDR2 is SVGEGT. The length of the CDR3 is 14 residues. J was trimmed by 5 bases and V by 7 bases; bases with no gene match: 7. CDR3 in amino acids: CASNLGQGVHEQYF. The CDR3 DNA follows: TGTGCCAGCAACCTGGGACAGGGGGTTCACGAGCAGTACTTC.

The chain joins TRBV27 to TRBJ1-6, with D possibly being TRBD1 (5 bases). Trimming removed 11 bases at V and 6 bases at J, with 23 bases between. The CDR3 has 16 amino acids. Germline V gene data show CDR1 as MNHEY and CDR2 as SMNVEV (reference sequence). The CDR3 region has the DNA TGTGCCTCCTACCCGGGCTTCGTGGGGGGTAATTCACCCCTCCACTTT. Residues: CASYPGFVGGNSPLHF.

This chain uses TRBV7-9 with TRBJ2-7; D tentatively fits TRBD1 or TRBD2 (6 bases each). The V gene lost 5 bases and the J gene lost 6 bases, with 20 bases spanning the gap. CDR3 length: 15 residues. Per the germline V gene, CDR1 is SEHNR and CDR2 is FQNEAQ (reference sequence). CDR3: CASSRTGAGRGEQYF. DNA for the CDR3: TGTGCCAGCAGCCGTACGGGGGCGGGACGGGGCGAGCAGTACTTC.

The chain uses TRBV6-2 or TRBV6-3 and TRBJ2-3; weak D call: TRBD2 (6 bases). CDR3 length: 14 residues. Trimming took off 5 bases at V and 8 bases at J, with 17 bases between the two ends. Looked up from germline, CDR1 is MNHEY and CDR2 is SVGEGT. The CDR3 protein is CASSSPGDAGTQYF. CDR3 nucleotide sequence: TGTGCCAGCAGTAGCCCGGGGGACGCTGGTACGCAGTATTTT.

This clonotype was counted between two and nine times. V usage is TRBV5-6 and J usage is TRBJ2-6, with a weak D call TRBD2 (6 bases). V was cut by 1 base and J by 0 bases, with 20 bases left in between. The germline V gene encodes CDR1 SGHDT and CDR2 YYEEEE. This CDR3 has 20 residues. Here the CDR3 reads CASSLRASVYVYSGANVLTF. The CDR3 DNA reads as TGTGCCAGCAGCTTGAGAGCTAGCGTCTACGTTTACTCTGGGGCCAACGTCCTGACTTTC. The variable domain in full, completed from reference TRBV5-6 and TRBJ2-6, reads DAGVTQSPTHLIKTRGQQVTLRCSPKSGHDTVSWYQQALGQGPQFIFQYYEEEERQRGNFPDRFSGHQFPNYSSELNVNALLLGDSALYLCASSLRASVYVYSGANVLTFGAGSRLTVL.

This rearrangement joins TRBV28 to TRBJ2-7; TRBD1 might be the D (5 bases). Trimming took off 5 bases at V and 2 bases at J, with 13 bases between the two ends. The germline V gene has CDR1 MDHEN and CDR2 SYDVKM. The CDR3 is made up of 14 amino acids. The CDR3 loop is CASSPPVRAYEQYF. The DNA of the CDR3 is TGTGCCAGCAGTCCCCCTGTCAGGGCCTACGAGCAGTACTTC.

DNA of the CDR3: TGTGCCAGCAGTTACCATAGCGGGGGGGCCGATACGCAGTATTTT. It translates to CASSYHSGGADTQYF. J is TRBJ2-3 and V is TRBV6-2 or TRBV6-3; 11 bases fit TRBD2. J lost 6 bases, V lost 2 bases, and 4 bases had no gene match. This CDR3 spans 15 amino acids. From germline, CDR1 is MNHEY and CDR2 SVGEGT.

This clonotype was found a few times. The V gene is TRBV30, the J gene TRBJ2-7, with D tentatively TRBD1 (7 bases). In germline, CDR1 is GTSNPN, CDR2 SVGIG (reference sequence). The CDR3 sequence is 14 residues long. V was shortened by 0 bases and J by 1 base, with 10 bases between the two germline ends. The CDR3 loop is CAWSVAGGSYEQYF. In nucleotides, the CDR3 is TGTGCCTGGAGTGTAGCAGGGGGGTCCTACGAGCAGTACTTC.

The chain carries TRBV20-1 and TRBJ2-7, with D perhaps assigned TRBD1 or TRBD2 (6 bases each). The germline CDR1 and CDR2 sequences are DFQATT and SNEGSKA (reference sequence). Trimming shortened V by 6 bases and J by 4 bases, and 19 bases separated the two germline ends. The CDR3 runs 14 residues. The CDR3 sequence is CSAEGGGMSYEQYF. CDR3 DNA: TGCAGTGCCGAGGGGGGCGGAATGTCGTACGAGCAGTACTTC.

This clonotype was counted a few times. The CDR3 DNA follows: TGTGCCAGCAGTTACTACTCCCAGCGAGGTTCACCCCTCCACTTT. Protein: CASSYYSQRGSPLHF. The chain recombines TRBV6-5 with TRBJ1-6; D is undetermined. Looked up from germline, CDR1 is MNHEY and CDR2 is SVGAGI. The V end lost 1 base, the J end lost 9 bases, and 13 bases lay between the germline ends. The CDR3 loop spans 15 amino acids.

This clonotype has only one observation. The rearrangement joins TRBV7-9 to TRBJ2-5; D is undetermined. The germline gives CDR1 SEHNR, CDR2 FQNEAQ (reference sequence). The CDR3 covers 12 residues. V was trimmed by 2 bases and J by 3 bases, leaving 4 bases between them. The CDR3 DNA reads as TGTGCCAGCAGCTTAACAGAAGAGACCCAGTACTTC. Its translation: CASSLTEETQYF.

This clonotype turned up a few times. V usage is TRBV5-4 and J usage is TRBJ1-1; D is unclear. This CDR3 has 13 amino acids. V was trimmed by 3 bases and J by 5 bases, leaving 11 bases between them. Per the germline V gene, CDR1 is SGHNT and CDR2 is YYREEE (reference sequence). In nucleotides, the CDR3 is TGTGCCAGCAGCTCGATGCTTGGGACTGAAGCTTTCTTT. This sequence encodes CASSSMLGTEAFF.

This clonotype has just a few counts. This chain links TRBV10-3 with TRBJ2-5; D gene unclear. The germline CDR1 and CDR2 sequences are ENHRY and SYGVKD. Trimming removed 3 bases at V and 5 bases at J, with 4 bases between. This CDR3 region has 11 residues. CDR3 nucleotides: TGTGCCATCAGTGATAAGGAGACCCAGTACTTC. This codes for CAISDKETQYF.

V gene TRBV6-5 combines with J gene TRBJ2-7; 10 bases map to TRBD2. The CDR3 spans 14 residues. The germline V gene has CDR1 MNHEY and CDR2 SVGAGI. J gave up 2 bases and V 5 bases, and 3 bases lay outside the gene matches. In nucleotides, the CDR3 is TGTGCCAGCAGTCCCGGGACTAGCGCCTACGAGCAGTACTTC. This gives the protein CASSPGTSAYEQYF.

This clonotype was recorded at least ten times. V usage is TRBV4-3 and J usage is TRBJ2-7, with no clear D. Germline loops: CDR1 LGHNA, CDR2 YSLEER. The CDR3 contains 15 residues. The V end was cut by 1 base, the J end by 1 base, with 11 bases between. The CDR3 protein is CASSQVADRSYEQYF. Here the CDR3 DNA reads TGCGCCAGCAGCCAAGTTGCCGACCGATCCTACGAGCAGTACTTC.

This clonotype was seen only a few times. This sequence joins TRBV29-1 and TRBJ2-7; possible D gene TRBD1, 6 bases. Per germline, CDR1 SQVTM and CDR2 ANQGSEA. V shed 7 bases and J shed 2 bases, with 12 bases lying between them. The CDR3 length is 12 residues. The CDR3 nucleotides are TGCAGCGCAACAGGGTCAACCTACGAGCAGTACTTC. Its protein is CSATGSTYEQYF.

In its sample, this clonotype was seen many times. The chain links TRBV6-2 or TRBV6-3 to TRBJ2-7; D call uncertain. V dropped 0 bases and J dropped 7 bases, with 7 bases sitting between them. Germline V CDR1 and CDR2: MNHEY, SVGEGT. The CDR3 has 12 residues. The DNA for the CDR3 is TGTGCCAGCAGTTACTCGTCGTGGGAGCAGTACTTC. Translating gives CASSYSSWEQYF.

This clonotype was counted many times. V gene TRBV20-1 combines with J gene TRBJ1-5, with D uncertain. V was clipped by 0 bases and J by 5 bases, with 17 bases between them. The CDR3 runs to 16 residues. Germline V gene sequence: CDR1 DFQATT, CDR2 SNEGSKA (reference sequence). The CDR3 reads CSARDWTIGPYQPQHF. The CDR3 DNA reads as TGCAGTGCTAGAGATTGGACGATAGGACCTTATCAGCCCCAGCATTTT.

The chain couples TRBV20-1 to TRBJ2-1; D is possibly TRBD2 (6 bases). The CDR3 runs 15 residues. V was cut by 1 base and J by 7 bases, with 17 bases left in between. Per germline, CDR1 DFQATT and CDR2 SNEGSKA (reference sequence). The CDR3 protein is CSARGWGDPWNEQFF. The CDR3 DNA is TGCAGTGCTAGAGGTTGGGGGGATCCTTGGAATGAGCAGTTCTTC.

The V call is TRBV6-2 or TRBV6-3, the J call TRBJ2-1, with 7 bases aligning to TRBD1. CDR1 MNHEY and CDR2 SVGEGT come from the germline V gene. This CDR3 spans 19 amino acids. The V and J ends lost 6 bases and 0 bases, in that order; junction bases with no gene match: 17. The CDR3: CASSRIKPGQSSSYNEQFF. The CDR3 nucleotides read TGTGCCAGCAGCAGGATAAAACCGGGACAGAGCTCCTCCTACAATGAGCAGTTCTTC.

V is TRBV28 and J is TRBJ2-7; 9 nucleotides match TRBD2. Germline values: CDR1 MDHEN, CDR2 SYDVKM. V lost 4 bases, J lost 5 bases, and 9 bases stayed unmatched. This CDR3 is built from 15 residues. The DNA of the CDR3 is TGTGCCAGCAGTTCCCCGGGACTAGCTGCCCACGAGCAGTACTTC. Translated: CASSSPGLAAHEQYF.

This clonotype is large by share. The rearrangement links TRBV28 to TRBJ1-1; D remains unclear. Germline-derived CDR1 and CDR2 are MDHEN and SYDVKM. This CDR3 is 12 amino acids long. V was trimmed by 3 bases and J by 4 bases, leaving 6 bases between them. The CDR3 sequence is CASSFEVTEAFF. DNA of the CDR3: TGTGCCAGCAGTTTCGAGGTCACTGAAGCTTTCTTT.

In this sample, this clonotype turned up once. The chain is built from TRBV6-5 and TRBJ1-5; a possible D gene is TRBD1 (6 bases). There are 17 residues in the CDR3. Trimming cost V 6 bases and J 1 base, with 19 bases left between them. From germline, CDR1 is MNHEY and CDR2 SVGAGI. CDR3 region: CASRPGTSVYSNQPQHF. The CDR3 nucleotides read TGTGCCAGCAGACCCGGGACATCCGTTTACAGCAATCAGCCCCAGCATTTT.

J is TRBJ1-1 and V is TRBV28; no firm D call. The CDR3 length is 14 residues. The V end was cut by 4 bases, the J end by 0 bases, with 9 bases between. CDR1 and CDR2 (germline): MDHEN, SYDVKM. CDR3 amino acids: CASSYFTLNTEAFF. The CDR3 nucleotides read TGTGCCAGCAGTTATTTCACCTTGAACACTGAAGCTTTCTTT.

This clonotype is labeled as large. The chain uses TRBV7-6 and TRBJ2-2, with 10 positions matching TRBD2. V shed 3 bases and J 2 bases; nucleotides not matched to a gene: 3. Germline V gives CDR1 SGHVS, CDR2 FNYEAQ. The CDR3 totals 16 residues. Here the CDR3 reads CASSFGLAANTGELFF. The CDR3 DNA follows: TGTGCCAGCAGCTTCGGACTAGCGGCAAACACCGGGGAGCTGTTTTTT.

The chain carries TRBV6-2 or TRBV6-3 and TRBJ2-1; D is perhaps TRBD2 (6 bases). CDR1 and CDR2 from the germline V gene are MNHEY and SVGEGT. The V and J ends lost 1 base and 9 bases respectively, with 16 bases between them. The CDR3 has 15 amino acids. In nucleotides, the CDR3 is TGTGCCAGCAGTTACTGGGCCCTTCTAGCGTCTGAGCAGTTCTTC. Its protein is CASSYWALLASEQFF.

This clonotype has only one observation. CDR3 nucleotides: TGTGCCATCAGGACTTGGGACGGAAGCGCTGGTGAGCAGTTCTTC. Amino acid sequence: CAIRTWDGSAGEQFF. This chain links TRBV10-3 with TRBJ2-1, with D possibly being TRBD1 or TRBD2 (5 bases each). Germline V lookup: CDR1 ENHRY, CDR2 SYGVKD. CDR3 length equals 15 residues. Trimming left V 6 bases short and J 9 bases short, with 21 bases between.

This clonotype showed up just a few times. The chain carries TRBV15 and TRBJ2-1, with TRBD2 identical over 8 bases. CDR3 length: 14 amino acids. Germline V gene lookup returns CDR1 LNHNV and CDR2 YYDKDF (reference sequence). Trimming took 4 bases from V and 9 from J; bases not matched to a gene: 8. The CDR3 protein is CATSTAGVQGEQFF. The CDR3 nucleotides read TGTGCCACCAGCACAGCGGGAGTTCAGGGTGAGCAGTTCTTC.

The chain uses TRBV6-2 or TRBV6-3 and TRBJ1-5; unclear D gene. CDR1 and CDR2 (germline): MNHEY, SVGEGT. The CDR3 extends over 12 amino acids. The ends were cut back, 5 bases at V and 8 bases at J, with 10 bases in the middle. CDR3 sequence: CASSHGRKPQHF. As DNA, the CDR3 is TGTGCCAGCAGTCACGGGAGAAAGCCCCAGCATTTT.